This TCR beta chain was captured in a study of T cells in Graves' hyperthyroidism and ophthalmopathy. Study summary: Upon initial diagnosis and before any treatment, peripheral blood was collected. Whole-study findings and limits: Most thyroid clonotypes expanded above 0.001 appeared in blood too.

Trimming pared 3 bases from V and 1 base from J, leaving 9 bases between. This CDR3 is 14 amino acids long. Germline V gives CDR1 LGHDT, CDR2 YNNKEL (reference sequence). Hyperthyroidism, newly diagnosed and lasting under 2 months, affected patients aged 18 to 65. Thyroid ultrasound, orbital computed tomography, clinical symptoms, and serum thyroxine and TRAb underpinned diagnoses. There are many counts of this clonotype. What it binds is unknown. TCR beta CDR3 regions were amplified from RNA. HTBI primers were the set used in a first-round RT-PCR of the TCR CDR3. TCRdb re-called the multiplex PCR reads with MiXCR, one entry per CDR3 protein. Of fewer than 400,000 distinct CDR3 sequences listed, around a sixth are singletons.

The sequence came from a young man with Graves' hyperthyroidism. The chain combines TRBV3-1 with TRBJ1-2; tentatively, D is TRBD1 (6 bases). The specimen sequenced was blood. Written as DNA, the CDR3 is TGTGCCAGCAGCCATACAGGGTTTAACTATGGCTACACCTTC. This sequence encodes CASSHTGFNYGYTF.